This TCR beta chain was sequenced for a study of OX40 agonist ivuxolimab in advanced cancers. Clones were read by immunoSEQ multiplex PCR, and TCRdb kept only the in-frame ones, dropping some. The sample has roughly 49,000 clones, about nine tenths seen once. CDR1 and CDR2 from the germline V gene are SGHRS and YFSETQ. CDR3 length equals 14 residues. Trimming cost V 4 bases and J 1 base; bases outside gene matches: 2. In the case of this clone: Its antigen remains unknown.

Study findings and constraints: Mean expanded clone counts were higher in CD8+ than CD4+ T cells.

The gene calls are TRBV5-1 and TRBJ2-5; 9 bases match TRBD1. The specimen was CD4+ or CD8+ T cells sorted from blood, collected in a trial of the OX40 agonist ivuxolimab. The TCR was taken from an adult with an advanced solid tumor such as melanoma, head and neck, liver or kidney cancer. The CDR3 loop is CASSLQGAQETQYF. The CDR3 bases are TGCGCCAGCAGCCTACAGGGGGCCCAAGAGACCCAGTACTTC.